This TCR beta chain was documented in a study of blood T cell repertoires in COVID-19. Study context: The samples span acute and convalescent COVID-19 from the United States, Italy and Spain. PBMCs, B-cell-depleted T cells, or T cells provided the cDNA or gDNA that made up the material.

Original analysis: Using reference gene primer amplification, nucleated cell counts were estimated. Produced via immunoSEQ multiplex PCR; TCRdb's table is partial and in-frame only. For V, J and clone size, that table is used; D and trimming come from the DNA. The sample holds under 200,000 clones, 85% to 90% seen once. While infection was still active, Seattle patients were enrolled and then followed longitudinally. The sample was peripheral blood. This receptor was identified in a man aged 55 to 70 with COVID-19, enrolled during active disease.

This chain's CDR3 is CASSLKFSQDTQYF. In DNA, the CDR3 is TGTGCCAGCAGCTTAAAATTTTCCCAGGATACGCAGTATTTT. This chain uses TRBV11-3 with TRBJ2-3; no firm D call. Germline values: CDR1 SGHNT, CDR2 YENEEA. The CDR3 is made up of 14 amino acids. Trimming removed 2 bases from V and 6 bases from J, with 12 bases in between.